The sequence of this T cell receptor beta chain was determined in a study of a mutant IDH1 vaccine in newly diagnosed glioma. Study in general: Treatment recipients were about 60% male and roughly 38% female, and their mean age was about 40 years. Former treatment meant radiotherapy, temozolomide, or both; the majority had gotten both. Study-level results: Top peripheral T cell clonotype shifts appeared unrelated to pseudoprogression. Among all patients, vaccine-induced immune responses occurred in approximately 93%.

A note on this clone: Its antigen is as yet unknown.

Time point noted: week 23, last vaccination. The investigators gave 300 ug of mutant IDH1 20-mer peptide in each vaccine dose, together with topical imiquimod. Libraries were prepared by immunoSEQ multiplex PCR; TCRdb keeps only in-frame clonotypes and omits some of them. The sample comprises 35,000 to 50,000 clones, approximately 84% of which are singletons, and about 2.5% rests with the top ten. The receptor comes from a woman younger than 30 with glioma. Some clones in this sample may be carry-over from other donors' samples. Here the sequenced sample was PBMCs, taken from a glioma patient whose treatment included an IDH1 peptide vaccine.

The DNA of the CDR3 is TGTGCTAGTGGTTTGGCACGGACAGGCACAGATACGCAGTATTTT. Its translation is CASGLARTGTDTQYF. The J gene is TRBJ2-3, the V gene TRBV12-5, with a weak D call TRBD1 (6 bases). Trimming removed 1 base from V and 1 base from J, with 9 bases in between. The CDR3 spans 15 residues. Germline V gives CDR1 LGHNT, CDR2 FRNRAP.